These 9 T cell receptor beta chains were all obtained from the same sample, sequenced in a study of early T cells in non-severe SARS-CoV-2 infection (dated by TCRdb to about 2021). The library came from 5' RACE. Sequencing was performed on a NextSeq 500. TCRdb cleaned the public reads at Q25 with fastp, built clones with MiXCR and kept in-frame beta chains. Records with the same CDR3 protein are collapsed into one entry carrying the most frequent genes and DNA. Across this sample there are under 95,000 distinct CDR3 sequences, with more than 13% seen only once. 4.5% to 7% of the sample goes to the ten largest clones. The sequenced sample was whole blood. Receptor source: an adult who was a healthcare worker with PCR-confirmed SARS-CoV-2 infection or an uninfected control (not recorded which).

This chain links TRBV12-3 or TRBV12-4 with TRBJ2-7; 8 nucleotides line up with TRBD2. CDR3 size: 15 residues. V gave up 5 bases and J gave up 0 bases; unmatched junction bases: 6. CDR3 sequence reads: CASSLSGVSSYEQYF. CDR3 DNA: TGTGCCAGCAGTCTTAGCGGGGTGAGCTCCTACGAGCAGTACTTC.

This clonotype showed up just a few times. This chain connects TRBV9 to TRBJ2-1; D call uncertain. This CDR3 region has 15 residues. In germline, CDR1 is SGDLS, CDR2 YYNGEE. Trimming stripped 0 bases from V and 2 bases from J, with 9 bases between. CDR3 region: CASSVAPGPYNEQFF. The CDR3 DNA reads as TGTGCCAGCAGCGTAGCCCCAGGCCCCTACAATGAGCAGTTCTTC.

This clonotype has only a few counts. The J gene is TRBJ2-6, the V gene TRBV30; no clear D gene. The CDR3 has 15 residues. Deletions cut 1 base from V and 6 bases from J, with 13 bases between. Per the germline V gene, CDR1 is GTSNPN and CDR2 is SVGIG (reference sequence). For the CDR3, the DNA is TGTGCCTGGAGTGCCAGCAACTGGGAGGCCAACGTCCTGACTTTC. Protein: CAWSASNWEANVLTF.

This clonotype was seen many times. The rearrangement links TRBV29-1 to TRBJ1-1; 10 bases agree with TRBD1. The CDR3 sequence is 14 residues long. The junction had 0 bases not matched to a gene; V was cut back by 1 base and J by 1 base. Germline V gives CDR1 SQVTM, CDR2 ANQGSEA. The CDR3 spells CSVEGDRGNTEAFF. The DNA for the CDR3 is TGCAGCGTTGAAGGGGACAGGGGGAACACTGAAGCTTTCTTT.

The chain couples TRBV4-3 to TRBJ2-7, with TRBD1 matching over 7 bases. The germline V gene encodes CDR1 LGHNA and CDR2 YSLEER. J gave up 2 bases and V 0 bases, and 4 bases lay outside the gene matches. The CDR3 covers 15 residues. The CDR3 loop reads CASSQEPGTAYEQYF. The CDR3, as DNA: TGCGCCAGCAGCCAAGAGCCGGGGACAGCCTACGAGCAGTACTTC.

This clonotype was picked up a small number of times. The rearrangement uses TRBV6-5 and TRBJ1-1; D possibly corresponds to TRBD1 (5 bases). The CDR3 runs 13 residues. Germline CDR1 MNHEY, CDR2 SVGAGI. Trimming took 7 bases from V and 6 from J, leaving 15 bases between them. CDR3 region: CASNRWQGSEAFF. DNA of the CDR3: TGTGCCAGCAATCGATGGCAGGGATCTGAAGCTTTCTTT.

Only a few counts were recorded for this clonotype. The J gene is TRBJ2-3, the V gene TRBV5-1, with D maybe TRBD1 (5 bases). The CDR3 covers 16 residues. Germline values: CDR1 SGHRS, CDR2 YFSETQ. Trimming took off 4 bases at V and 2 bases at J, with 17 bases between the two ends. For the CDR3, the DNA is TGCGCCAGCAGCCAGCAGGGAATAGGAGCCACAGATACGCAGTATTTT. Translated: CASSQQGIGATDTQYF.

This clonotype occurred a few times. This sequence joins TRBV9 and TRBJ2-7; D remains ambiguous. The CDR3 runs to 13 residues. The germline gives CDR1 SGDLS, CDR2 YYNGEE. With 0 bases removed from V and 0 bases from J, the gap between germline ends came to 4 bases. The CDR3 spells CASSVGASYEQYF. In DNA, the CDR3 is TGTGCCAGCAGCGTAGGGGCCTCCTACGAGCAGTACTTC.

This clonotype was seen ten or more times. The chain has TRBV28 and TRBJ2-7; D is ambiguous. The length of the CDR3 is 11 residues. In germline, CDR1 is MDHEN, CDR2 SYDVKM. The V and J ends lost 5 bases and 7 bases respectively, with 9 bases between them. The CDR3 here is CASSAPEEQYF. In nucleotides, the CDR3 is TGTGCCAGCAGTGCTCCGGAAGAGCAGTACTTC.